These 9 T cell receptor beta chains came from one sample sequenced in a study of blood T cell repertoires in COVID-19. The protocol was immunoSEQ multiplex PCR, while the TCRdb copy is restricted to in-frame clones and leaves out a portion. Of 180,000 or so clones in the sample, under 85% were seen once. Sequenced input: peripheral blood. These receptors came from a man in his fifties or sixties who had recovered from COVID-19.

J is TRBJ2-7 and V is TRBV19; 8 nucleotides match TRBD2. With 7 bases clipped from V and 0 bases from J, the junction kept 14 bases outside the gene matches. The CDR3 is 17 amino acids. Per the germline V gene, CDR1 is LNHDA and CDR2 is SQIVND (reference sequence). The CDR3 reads CASTDSGVAGNSYEQYF. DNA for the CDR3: TGTGCCAGTACCGATTCGGGGGTAGCGGGGAACTCCTACGAGCAGTACTTC.

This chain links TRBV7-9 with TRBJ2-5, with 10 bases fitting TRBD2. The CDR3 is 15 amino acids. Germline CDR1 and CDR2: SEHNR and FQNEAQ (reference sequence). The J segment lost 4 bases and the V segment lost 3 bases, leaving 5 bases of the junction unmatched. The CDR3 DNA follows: TGTGCCAGCAGCTTTCCGTCTAGCGGGGGAGAGACCCAGTACTTC. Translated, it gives CASSFPSSGGETQYF.

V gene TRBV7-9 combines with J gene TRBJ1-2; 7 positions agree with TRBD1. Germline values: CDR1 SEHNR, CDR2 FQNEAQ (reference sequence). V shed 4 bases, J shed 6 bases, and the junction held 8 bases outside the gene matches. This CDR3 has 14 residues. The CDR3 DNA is TGTGCCAGCAGCTCCATGGGACAGATGGATGGCTACACCTTC. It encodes CASSSMGQMDGYTF.

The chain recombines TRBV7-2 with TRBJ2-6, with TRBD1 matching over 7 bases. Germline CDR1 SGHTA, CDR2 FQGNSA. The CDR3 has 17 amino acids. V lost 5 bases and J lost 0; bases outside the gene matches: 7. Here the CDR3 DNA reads TGTGCCAGCAGCGCCTCGGGACAGCTCTCTGGGGCCAACGTCCTGACTTTC. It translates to CASSASGQLSGANVLTF.

The CDR3 nucleotides are TGCGCCAGCATCCCGGGACTAGCGGCAAAAGAGCAGTTCTTC. This codes for CASIPGLAAKEQFF. This rearrangement joins TRBV23-1 to TRBJ2-1; TRBD2 aligns across 11 bases. TRBV23-1 is given ORF status, its function remaining uncertain. The CDR3 contains 14 residues. The ends lost 7 bases at V and 10 bases at J; junction bases unmatched: 9.

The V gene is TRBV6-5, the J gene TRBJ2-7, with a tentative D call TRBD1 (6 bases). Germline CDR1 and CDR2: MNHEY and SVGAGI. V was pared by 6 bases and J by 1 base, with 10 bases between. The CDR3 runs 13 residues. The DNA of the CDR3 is TGTGCCAGCAGAAGGACAGCTTCCTACGAGCAGTACTTC. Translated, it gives CASRRTASYEQYF.

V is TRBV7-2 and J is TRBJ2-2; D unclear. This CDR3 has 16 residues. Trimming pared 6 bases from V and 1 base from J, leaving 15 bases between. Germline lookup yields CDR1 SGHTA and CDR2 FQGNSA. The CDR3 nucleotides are TGTGCCAGCAGGTCTGTGAGGAGTTGGAACACCGGGGAGCTGTTTTTT. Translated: CASRSVRSWNTGELFF.

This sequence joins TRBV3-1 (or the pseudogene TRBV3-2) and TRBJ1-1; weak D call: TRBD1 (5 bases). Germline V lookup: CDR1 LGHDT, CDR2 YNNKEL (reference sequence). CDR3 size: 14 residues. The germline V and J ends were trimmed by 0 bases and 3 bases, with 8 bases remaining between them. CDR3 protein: CASSQELRDTEAFF. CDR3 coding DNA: TGTGCCAGCAGCCAAGAACTCAGGGACACTGAAGCTTTCTTT.

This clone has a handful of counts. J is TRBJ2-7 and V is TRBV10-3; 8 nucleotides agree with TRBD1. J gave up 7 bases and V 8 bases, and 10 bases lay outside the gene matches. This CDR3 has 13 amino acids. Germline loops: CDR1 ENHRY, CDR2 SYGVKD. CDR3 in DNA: TGTGCCATCGGAGAAGGACAGGGTAGAGAGCAGTACTTC. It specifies CAIGEGQGREQYF.